The T cell receptor beta chain described here comes from a study of T cell responses to AZD1222 COVID-19 vaccine. Between the trimmed V and J ends, which lost 2 bases and 1 base, there was a span of 5 bases. The CDR3 has 13 amino acids. The germline V gene encodes CDR1 LGHDT and CDR2 YNNKEL (reference sequence). Assay used: immunoSEQ multiplex PCR; TCRdb lists only in-frame clones, some missing. The table has some 180,000 clones, around 88% seen once. Study conclusions and caveats: Only a handful of AZD1222 recipients, more than five in all, had baseline seropositivity. Receipt of two AZD1222 doses was followed by a rise in Spike-specific TCR breadth and depth.

With respect to this clone: Its specificity is unknown. One base away lies a much larger clone, so this may be a sequencing read error.

The specimen comprised peripheral blood, sampled 28 days after the second AZD1222 dose. The clonotype was recovered from an adult who received the AZD1222 COVID-19 vaccine. This chain connects TRBV3-1 (or the pseudogene TRBV3-2) to TRBJ1-1; D is uncertain. CDR3 in amino acids: CASSQTENTEAFF. CDR3 coding DNA: TGTGCCAGCAGCCAAACAGAGAACACTGAAGCTTTCTTT.